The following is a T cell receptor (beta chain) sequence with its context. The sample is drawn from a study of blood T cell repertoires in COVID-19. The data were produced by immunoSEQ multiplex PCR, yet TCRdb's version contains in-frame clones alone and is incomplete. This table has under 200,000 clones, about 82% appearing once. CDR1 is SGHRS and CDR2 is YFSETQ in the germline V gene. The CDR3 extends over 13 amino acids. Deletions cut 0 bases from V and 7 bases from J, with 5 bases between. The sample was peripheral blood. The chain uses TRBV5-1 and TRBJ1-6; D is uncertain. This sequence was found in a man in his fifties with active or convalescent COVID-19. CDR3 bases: TGCGCCAGCAGCTTGGACGGGAATTCACCCCTCCACTTT. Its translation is CASSLDGNSPLHF.